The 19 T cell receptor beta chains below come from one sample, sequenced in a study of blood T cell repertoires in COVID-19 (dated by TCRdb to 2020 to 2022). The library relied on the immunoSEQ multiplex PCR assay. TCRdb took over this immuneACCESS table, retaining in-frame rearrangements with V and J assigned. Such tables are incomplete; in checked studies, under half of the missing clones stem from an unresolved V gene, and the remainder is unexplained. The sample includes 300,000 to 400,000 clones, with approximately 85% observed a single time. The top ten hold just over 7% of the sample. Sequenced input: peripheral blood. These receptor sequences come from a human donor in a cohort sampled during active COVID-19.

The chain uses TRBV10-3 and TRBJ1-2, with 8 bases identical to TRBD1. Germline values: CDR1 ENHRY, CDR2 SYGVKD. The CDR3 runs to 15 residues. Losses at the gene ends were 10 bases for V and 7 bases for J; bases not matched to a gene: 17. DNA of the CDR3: TGTGCCACCTTAACCCCTGCCCGACAGGGGAGTGGCTACACCTTC. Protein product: CATLTPARQGSGYTF.

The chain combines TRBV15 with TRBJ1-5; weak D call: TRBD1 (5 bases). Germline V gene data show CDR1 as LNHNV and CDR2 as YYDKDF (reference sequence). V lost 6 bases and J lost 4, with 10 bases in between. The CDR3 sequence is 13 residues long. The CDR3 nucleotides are TGTGCCACCAGGGGCAGGGAAAATCAGCCCCAGCATTTT. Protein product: CATRGRENQPQHF. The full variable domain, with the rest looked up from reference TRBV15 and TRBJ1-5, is DAMVIQNPRYQVTQFGKPVTLSCSQTLNHNVMYWYQQKSSQAPKLLFHYYDKDFNNEADTPDNFQSRRPNTSFCFLDIRSPGLGDTAMYLCATRGRENQPQHFGDGTRLSIL.

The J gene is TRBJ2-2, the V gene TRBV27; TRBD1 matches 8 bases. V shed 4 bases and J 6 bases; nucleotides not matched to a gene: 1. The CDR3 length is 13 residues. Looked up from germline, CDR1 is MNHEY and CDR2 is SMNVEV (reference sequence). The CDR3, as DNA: TGTGCCAGCAGTTCAGGGGGCCCCGGGGAGCTGTTTTTT. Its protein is CASSSGGPGELFF.

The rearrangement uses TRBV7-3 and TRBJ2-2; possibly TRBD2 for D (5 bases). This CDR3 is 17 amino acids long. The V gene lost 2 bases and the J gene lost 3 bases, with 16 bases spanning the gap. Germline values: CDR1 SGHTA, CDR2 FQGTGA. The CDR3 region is CASSLVFTGSYTGELFF. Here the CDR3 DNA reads TGTGCCAGCAGCTTAGTTTTTACGGGGTCTTACACCGGGGAGCTGTTTTTT.

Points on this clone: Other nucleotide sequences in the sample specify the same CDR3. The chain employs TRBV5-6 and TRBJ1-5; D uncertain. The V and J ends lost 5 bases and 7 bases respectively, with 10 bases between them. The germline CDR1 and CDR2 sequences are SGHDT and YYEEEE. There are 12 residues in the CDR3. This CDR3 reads CASSPRGQPQHF. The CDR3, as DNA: TGTGCCAGCAGTCCCCGGGGACAGCCCCAGCATTTT.

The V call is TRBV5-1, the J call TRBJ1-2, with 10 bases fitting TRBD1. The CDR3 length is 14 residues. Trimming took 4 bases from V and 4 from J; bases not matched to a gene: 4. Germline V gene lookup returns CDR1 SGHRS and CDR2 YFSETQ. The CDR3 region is CASSLGQGSYGYTF. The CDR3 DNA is TGCGCCAGCAGCCTGGGACAGGGGAGCTATGGCTACACCTTC.

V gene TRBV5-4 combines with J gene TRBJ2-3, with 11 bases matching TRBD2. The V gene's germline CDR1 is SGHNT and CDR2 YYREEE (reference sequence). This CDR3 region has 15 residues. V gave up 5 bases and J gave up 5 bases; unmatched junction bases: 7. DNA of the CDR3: TGTGCCAGCAGTCAGTCTAGCGGGGGGCTAGATACGCAGTATTTT. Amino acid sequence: CASSQSSGGLDTQYF.

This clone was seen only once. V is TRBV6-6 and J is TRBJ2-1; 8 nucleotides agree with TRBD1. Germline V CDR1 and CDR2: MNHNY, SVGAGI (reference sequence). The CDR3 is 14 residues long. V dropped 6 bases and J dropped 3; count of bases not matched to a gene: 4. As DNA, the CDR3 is TGTGCCAGCAGCGACAGGGGAAGCTACAATGAGCAGTTCTTC. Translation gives CASSDRGSYNEQFF.

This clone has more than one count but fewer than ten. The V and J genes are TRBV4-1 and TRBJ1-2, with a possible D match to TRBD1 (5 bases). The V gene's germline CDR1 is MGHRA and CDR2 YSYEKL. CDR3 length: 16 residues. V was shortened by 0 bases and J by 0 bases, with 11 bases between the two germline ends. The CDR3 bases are TGCGCCAGCAGCCAAGATTTGGGGGGGACTAACTATGGCTACACCTTC. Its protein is CASSQDLGGTNYGYTF.

The CDR3 loop is CASITQPRDTQYF. The CDR3 DNA is TGTGCCAGCATTACCCAACCTCGGGATACGCAGTATTTT. The gene calls are TRBV2 and TRBJ2-3, with no clear D. From germline, CDR1 is SNHLY and CDR2 FYNNEI. The V and J ends lost 7 bases and 6 bases respectively, with 14 bases between them. The CDR3 is 13 residues long.

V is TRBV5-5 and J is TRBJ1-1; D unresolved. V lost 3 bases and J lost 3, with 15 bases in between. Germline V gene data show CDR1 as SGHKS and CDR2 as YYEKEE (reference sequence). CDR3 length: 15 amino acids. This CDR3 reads CASSSHEERHTEAFF. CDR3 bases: TGTGCCAGCAGCTCCCACGAGGAAAGGCACACTGAAGCTTTCTTT. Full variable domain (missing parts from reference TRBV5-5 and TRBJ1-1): DAGVTQSPTHLIKTRGQQVTLRCSPISGHKSVSWYQQVLGQGPQFIFQYYEKEERGRGNFPDRFSARQFPNYSSELNVNALLLGDSALYLCASSSHEERHTEAFFGQGTRLTVV.

The CDR3 DNA reads TGTGCCAGCAGTTTAAAACGGGGAGGAACTGAAGCTTTCTTT. Amino acids: CASSLKRGGTEAFF. This rearrangement joins TRBV28 to TRBJ1-1; D unclear. The CDR3 sequence is 14 residues long. V lost 2 bases, J lost 5 bases, and 12 bases lay in between. Germline V gene data show CDR1 as MDHEN and CDR2 as SYDVKM. Full variable domain (rest looked up from reference TRBV28 and TRBJ1-1): DVKVTQSSRYLVKRTGEKVFLECVQDMDHENMFWYRQDPGLGLRLIYFSYDVKMKEKGDIPEGYSVSREKKERFSLILESASTNQTSMYLCASSLKRGGTEAFFGQGTRLTVV.

CDR3 loop: CASSVGQADTQYF. In DNA form, the CDR3 reads TGTGCCAGCAGCGTGGGACAGGCAGATACGCAGTATTTT. The rearrangement links TRBV5-4 to TRBJ2-3; the match to TRBD1 covers 8 bases. The CDR3 contains 13 residues. Unmatched junction bases numbered 2, after V lost 4 bases and J lost 4 bases. The germline V gene has CDR1 SGHNT and CDR2 YYREEE (reference sequence).

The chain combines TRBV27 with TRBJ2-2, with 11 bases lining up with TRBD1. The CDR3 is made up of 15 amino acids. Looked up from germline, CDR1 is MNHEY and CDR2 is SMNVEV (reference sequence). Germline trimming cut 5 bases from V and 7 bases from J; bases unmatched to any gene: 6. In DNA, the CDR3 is TGTGCCAGCAGTGCCGGGACAGGGGGTGTCGGGGAGCTGTTTTTT. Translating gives CASSAGTGGVGELFF.

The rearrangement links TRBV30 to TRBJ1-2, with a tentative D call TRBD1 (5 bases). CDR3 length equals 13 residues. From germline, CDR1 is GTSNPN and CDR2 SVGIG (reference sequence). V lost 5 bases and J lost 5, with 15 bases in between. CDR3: CAWVYGGGYGYTF. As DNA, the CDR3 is TGTGCCTGGGTTTACGGGGGGGGTTATGGCTACACCTTC.

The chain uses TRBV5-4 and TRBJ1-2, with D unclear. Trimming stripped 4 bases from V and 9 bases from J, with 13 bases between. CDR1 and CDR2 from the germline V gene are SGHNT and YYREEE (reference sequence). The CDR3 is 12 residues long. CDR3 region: CASSGLQTRYTF. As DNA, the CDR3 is TGTGCCAGCAGCGGCTTACAGACCCGCTACACCTTC.

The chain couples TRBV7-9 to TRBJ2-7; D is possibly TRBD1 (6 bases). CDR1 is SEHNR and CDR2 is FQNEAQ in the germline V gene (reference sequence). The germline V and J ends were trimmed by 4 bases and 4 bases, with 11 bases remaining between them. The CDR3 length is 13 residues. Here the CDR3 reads CASSYGQPYEQYF. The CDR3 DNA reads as TGTGCCAGCAGCTATGGACAGCCGTACGAGCAGTACTTC.

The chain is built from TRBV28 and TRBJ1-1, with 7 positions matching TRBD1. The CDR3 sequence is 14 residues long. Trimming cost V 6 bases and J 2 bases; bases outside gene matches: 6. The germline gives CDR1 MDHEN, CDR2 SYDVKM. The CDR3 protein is CASRPTGDNTEAFF. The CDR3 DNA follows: TGTGCCAGCAGGCCCACAGGGGACAACACTGAAGCTTTCTTT.

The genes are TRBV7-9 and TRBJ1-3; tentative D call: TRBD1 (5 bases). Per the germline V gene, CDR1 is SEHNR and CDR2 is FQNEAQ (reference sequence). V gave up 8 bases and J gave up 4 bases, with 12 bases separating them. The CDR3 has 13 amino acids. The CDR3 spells CASHQGLGNTIYF. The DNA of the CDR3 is TGTGCCAGCCACCAGGGATTGGGAAACACCATATATTTT. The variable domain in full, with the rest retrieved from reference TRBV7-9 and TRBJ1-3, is DTGVSQNPRHKITKRGQNVTFRCDPISEHNRLYWYRQTLGQGPEFLTYFQNEAQLEKSRLLSDRFSAERPKGSFSTLEIQRTEQGDSAMYLCASHQGLGNTIYFGEGSWLTVV.